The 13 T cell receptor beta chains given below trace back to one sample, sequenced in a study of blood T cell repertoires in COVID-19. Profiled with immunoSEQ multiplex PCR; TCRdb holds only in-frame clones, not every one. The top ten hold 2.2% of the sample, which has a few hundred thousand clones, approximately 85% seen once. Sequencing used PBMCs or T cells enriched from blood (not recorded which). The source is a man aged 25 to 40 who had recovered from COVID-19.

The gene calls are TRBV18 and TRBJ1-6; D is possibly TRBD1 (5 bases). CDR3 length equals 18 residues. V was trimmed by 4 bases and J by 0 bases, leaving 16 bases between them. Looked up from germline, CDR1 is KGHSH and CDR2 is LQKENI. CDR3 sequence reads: CASSLNLGHLSYNSPLHF. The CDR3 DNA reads TGTGCCAGCTCACTTAACCTAGGACACCTCTCCTATAATTCACCCCTCCACTTT.

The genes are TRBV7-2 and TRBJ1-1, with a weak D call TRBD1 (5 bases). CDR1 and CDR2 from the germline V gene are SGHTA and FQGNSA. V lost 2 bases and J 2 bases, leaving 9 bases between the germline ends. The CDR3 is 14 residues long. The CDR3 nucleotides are TGTGCCAGCAGCTTAACCAGGGCAAACACTGAAGCTTTCTTT. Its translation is CASSLTRANTEAFF.

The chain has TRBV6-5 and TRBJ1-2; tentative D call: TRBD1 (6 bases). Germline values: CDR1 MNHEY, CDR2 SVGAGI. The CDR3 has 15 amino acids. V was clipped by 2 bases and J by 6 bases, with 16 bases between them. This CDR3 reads CASSYLKGGADGYTF. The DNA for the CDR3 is TGTGCCAGCAGTTACCTAAAGGGGGGGGCTGATGGCTACACCTTC.

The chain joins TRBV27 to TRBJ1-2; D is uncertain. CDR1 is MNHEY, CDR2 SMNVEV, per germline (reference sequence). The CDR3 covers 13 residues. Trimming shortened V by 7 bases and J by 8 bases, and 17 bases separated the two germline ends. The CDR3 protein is CASTPFSGEGYTF. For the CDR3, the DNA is TGTGCCAGCACCCCATTTTCTGGGGAGGGCTACACCTTC.

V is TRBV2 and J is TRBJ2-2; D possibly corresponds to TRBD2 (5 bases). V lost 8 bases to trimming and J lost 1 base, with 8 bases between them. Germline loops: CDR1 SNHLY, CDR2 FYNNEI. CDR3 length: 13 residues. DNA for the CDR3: TGTGCCAGCTACGAGGGGAACACCGGGGAGCTGTTTTTT. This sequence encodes CASYEGNTGELFF.

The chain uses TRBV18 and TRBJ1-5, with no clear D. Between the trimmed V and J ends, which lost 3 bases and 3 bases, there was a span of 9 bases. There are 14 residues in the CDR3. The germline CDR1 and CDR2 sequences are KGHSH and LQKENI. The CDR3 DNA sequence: TGTGCCAGCTCACCCGACGGAGTCAATCAGCCCCAGCATTTT. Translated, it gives CASSPDGVNQPQHF.

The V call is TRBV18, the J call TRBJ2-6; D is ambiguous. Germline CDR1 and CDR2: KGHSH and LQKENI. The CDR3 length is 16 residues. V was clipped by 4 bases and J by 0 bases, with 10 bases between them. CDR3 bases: TGTGCCAGCTCACGACAAACGAGCTCTGGGGCCAACGTCCTGACTTTC. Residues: CASSRQTSSGANVLTF.

The CDR3 here is CASSPWTGEGTFF. CDR3 coding DNA: TGTGCCAGCAGCCCCTGGACAGGGGAAGGAACTTTCTTT. The chain links TRBV7-9 to TRBJ1-1; 9 nucleotides line up with TRBD1. The length of the CDR3 is 13 residues. Trimming took 5 bases from V and 12 from J; bases not matched to a gene: 10. CDR1 is SEHNR, CDR2 FQNEAQ, per germline (reference sequence).

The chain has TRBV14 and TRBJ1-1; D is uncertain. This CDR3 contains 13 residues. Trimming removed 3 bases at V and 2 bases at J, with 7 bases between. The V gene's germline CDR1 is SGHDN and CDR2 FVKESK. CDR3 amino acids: CASSQGRNTEAFF. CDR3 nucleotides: TGTGCCAGCAGCCAGGGGAGAAACACTGAAGCTTTCTTT.

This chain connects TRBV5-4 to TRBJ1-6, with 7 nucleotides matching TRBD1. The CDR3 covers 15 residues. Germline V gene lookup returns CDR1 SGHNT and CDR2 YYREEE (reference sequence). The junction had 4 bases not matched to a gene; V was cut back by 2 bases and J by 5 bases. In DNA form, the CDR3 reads TGTGCCAGCAGCTTCCAGGGGGTTGATAATTCACCCCTCCACTTT. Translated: CASSFQGVDNSPLHF.

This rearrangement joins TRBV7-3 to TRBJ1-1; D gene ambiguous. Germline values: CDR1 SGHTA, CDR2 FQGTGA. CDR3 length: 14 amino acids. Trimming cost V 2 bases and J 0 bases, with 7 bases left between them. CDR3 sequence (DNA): TGTGCCAGCAGCTTACACGGGATGAACACTGAAGCTTTCTTT. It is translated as CASSLHGMNTEAFF.

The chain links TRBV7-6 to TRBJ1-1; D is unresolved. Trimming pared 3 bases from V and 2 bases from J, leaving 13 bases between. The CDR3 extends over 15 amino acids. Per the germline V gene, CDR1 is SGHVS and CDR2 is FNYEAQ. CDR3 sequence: CASSLSLVTNTEAFF. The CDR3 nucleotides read TGTGCCAGCAGCTTGTCGCTGGTAACTAACACTGAAGCTTTCTTT. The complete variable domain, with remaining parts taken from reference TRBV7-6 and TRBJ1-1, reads GAGVSQSPRYKVTKRGQDVALRCDPISGHVSLYWYRQALGQGPEFLTYFNYEAQQDKSGLPNDRFSAERPEGSISTLTIQRTEQRDSAMYRCASSLSLVTNTEAFFGQGTRLTVV.

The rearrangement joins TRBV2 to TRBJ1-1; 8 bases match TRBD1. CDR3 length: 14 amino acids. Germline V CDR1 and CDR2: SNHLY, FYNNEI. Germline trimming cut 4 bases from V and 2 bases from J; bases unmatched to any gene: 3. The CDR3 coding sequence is TGTGCCAGCAGTGCCGGACAGGGCAACACTGAAGCTTTCTTT. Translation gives CASSAGQGNTEAFF.